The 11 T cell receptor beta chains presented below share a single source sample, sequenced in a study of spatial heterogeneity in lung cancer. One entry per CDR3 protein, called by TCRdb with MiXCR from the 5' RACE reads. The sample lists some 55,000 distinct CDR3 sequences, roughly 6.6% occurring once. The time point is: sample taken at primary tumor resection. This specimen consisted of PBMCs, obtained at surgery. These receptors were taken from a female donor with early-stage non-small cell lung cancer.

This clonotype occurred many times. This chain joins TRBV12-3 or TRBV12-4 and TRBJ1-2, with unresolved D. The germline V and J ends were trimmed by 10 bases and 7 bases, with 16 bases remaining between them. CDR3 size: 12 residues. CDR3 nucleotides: TGTGCCACCCGGAAAGGCGGGCCTGGCTACACCTTC. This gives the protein CATRKGGPGYTF.

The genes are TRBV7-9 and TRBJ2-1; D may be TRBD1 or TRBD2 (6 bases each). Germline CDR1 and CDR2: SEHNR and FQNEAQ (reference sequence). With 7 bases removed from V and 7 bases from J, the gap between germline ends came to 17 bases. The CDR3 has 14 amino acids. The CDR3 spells CASTPSGARNEQFF. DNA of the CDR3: TGTGCCAGCACCCCCTCGGGGGCAAGGAATGAGCAGTTCTTC.

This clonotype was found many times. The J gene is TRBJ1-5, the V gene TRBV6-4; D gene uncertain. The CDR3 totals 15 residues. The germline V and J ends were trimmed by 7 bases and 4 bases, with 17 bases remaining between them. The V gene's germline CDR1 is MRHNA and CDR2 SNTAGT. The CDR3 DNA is TGTGCCAGCACCCGGGTGGCGGGGAGGAATCAGCCCCAGCATTTT. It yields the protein CASTRVAGRNQPQHF.

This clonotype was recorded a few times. The CDR3 loop is CASRRLTFSGANVLTF. The CDR3 region has the DNA TGTGCCAGCAGACGCCTCACATTCTCTGGGGCCAACGTCCTGACTTTC. The J gene is TRBJ2-6, the V gene TRBV12-3 or TRBV12-4, with D unresolved. This CDR3 comprises 16 residues. Trimming stripped 6 bases from V and 0 bases from J, with 12 bases between.

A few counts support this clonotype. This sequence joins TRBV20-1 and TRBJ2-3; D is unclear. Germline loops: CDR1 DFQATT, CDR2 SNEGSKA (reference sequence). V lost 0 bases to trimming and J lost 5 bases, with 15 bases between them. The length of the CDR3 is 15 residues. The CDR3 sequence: CSARDAADLVDTQYF. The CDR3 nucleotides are TGCAGTGCTAGAGACGCGGCCGACTTAGTAGATACGCAGTATTTT.

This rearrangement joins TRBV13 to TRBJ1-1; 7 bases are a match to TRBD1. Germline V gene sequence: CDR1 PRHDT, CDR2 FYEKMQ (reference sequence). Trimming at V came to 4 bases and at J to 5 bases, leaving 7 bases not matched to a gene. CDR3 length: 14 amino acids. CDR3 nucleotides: TGTGCCAGCAGCTATGGCCAGGGGGGAACTGAAGCTTTCTTT. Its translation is CASSYGQGGTEAFF. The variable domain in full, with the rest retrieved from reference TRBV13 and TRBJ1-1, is AAGVIQSPRHLIKEKRETATLKCYPIPRHDTVYWYQQGPGQDPQFLISFYEKMQSDKGSIPDRFSAQQFSDYHSELNMSSLELGDSALYFCASSYGQGGTEAFFGQGTRLTVV.

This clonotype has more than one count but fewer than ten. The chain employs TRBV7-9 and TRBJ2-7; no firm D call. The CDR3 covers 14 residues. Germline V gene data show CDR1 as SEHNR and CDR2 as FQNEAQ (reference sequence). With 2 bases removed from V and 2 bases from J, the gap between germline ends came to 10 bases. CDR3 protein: CASSLSLQTYEQYF. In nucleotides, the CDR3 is TGTGCCAGCAGCTTAAGTTTACAGACCTACGAGCAGTACTTC.

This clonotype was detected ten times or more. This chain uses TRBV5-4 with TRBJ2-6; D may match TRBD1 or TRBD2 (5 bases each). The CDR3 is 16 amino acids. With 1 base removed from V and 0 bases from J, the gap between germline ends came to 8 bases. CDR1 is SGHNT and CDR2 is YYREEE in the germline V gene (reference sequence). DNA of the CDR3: TGTGCCAGCAGCTTGAGTGGGGGCTCTGGGGCCAACGTCCTGACTTTC. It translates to CASSLSGGSGANVLTF.

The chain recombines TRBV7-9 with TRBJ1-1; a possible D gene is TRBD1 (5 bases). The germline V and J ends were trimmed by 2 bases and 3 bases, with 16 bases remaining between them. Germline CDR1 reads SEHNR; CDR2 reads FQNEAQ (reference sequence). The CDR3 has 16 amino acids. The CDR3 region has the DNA TGTGCCAGCAGCTTAATCGGCGGGGGAAGGCACACTGAAGCTTTCTTT. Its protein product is CASSLIGGGRHTEAFF.

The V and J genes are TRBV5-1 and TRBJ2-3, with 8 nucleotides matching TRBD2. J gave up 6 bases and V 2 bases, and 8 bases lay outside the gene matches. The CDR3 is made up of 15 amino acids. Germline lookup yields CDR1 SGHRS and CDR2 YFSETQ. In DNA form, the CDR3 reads TGCGCCAGCAGCTTCAGCGGGGGCACCCCCGATACGCAGTATTTT. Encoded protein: CASSFSGGTPDTQYF.

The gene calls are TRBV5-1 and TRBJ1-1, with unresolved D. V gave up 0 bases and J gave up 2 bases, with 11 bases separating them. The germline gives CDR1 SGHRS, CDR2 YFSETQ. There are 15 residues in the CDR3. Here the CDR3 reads CASSLVPSRNTEAFF. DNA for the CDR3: TGCGCCAGCAGCTTGGTCCCTAGCAGAAACACTGAAGCTTTCTTT.